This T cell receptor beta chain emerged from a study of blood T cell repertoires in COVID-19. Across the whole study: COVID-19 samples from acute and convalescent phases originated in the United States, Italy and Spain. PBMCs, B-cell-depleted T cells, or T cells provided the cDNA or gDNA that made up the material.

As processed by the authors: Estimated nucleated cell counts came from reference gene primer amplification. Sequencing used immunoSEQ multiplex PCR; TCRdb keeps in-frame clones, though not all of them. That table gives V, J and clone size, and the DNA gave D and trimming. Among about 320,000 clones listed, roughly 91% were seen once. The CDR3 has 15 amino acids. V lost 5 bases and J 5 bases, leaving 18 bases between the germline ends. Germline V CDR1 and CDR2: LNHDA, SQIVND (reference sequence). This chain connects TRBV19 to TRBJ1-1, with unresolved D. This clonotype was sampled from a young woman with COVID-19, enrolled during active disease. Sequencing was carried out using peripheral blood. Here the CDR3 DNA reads TGTGCCAGTAGTCCGTGGTCTTTAACGAGGACTGAAGCTTTCTTT. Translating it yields CASSPWSLTRTEAFF.